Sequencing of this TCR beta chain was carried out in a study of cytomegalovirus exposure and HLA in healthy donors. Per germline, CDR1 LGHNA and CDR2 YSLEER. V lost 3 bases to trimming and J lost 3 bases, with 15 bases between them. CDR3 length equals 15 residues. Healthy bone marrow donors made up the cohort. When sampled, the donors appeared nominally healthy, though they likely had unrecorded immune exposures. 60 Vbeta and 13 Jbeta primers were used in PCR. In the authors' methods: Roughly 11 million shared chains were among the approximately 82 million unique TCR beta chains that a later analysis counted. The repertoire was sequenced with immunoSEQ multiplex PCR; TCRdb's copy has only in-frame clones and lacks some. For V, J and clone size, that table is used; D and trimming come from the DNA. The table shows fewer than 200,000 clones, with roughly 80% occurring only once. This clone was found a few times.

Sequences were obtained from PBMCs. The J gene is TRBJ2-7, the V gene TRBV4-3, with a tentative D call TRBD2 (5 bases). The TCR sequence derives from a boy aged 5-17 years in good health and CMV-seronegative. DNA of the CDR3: TGCGCCAGCAGCCAGACCCCATCTCGGGGCTACGAGCAGTACTTC. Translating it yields CASSQTPSRGYEQYF.